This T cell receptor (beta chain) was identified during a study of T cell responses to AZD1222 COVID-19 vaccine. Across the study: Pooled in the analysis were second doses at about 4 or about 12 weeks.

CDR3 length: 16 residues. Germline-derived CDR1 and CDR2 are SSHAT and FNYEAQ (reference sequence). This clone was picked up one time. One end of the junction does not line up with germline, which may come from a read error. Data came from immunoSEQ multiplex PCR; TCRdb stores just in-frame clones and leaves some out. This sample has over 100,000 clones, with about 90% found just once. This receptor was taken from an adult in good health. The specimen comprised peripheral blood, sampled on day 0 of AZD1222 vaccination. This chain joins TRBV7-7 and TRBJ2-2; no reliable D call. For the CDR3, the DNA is TGTGCTAGCAGCATTGACGGAATACTGAACACCGGGGAGCTGTTTTTT. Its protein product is CASSIDGILNTGELFF.